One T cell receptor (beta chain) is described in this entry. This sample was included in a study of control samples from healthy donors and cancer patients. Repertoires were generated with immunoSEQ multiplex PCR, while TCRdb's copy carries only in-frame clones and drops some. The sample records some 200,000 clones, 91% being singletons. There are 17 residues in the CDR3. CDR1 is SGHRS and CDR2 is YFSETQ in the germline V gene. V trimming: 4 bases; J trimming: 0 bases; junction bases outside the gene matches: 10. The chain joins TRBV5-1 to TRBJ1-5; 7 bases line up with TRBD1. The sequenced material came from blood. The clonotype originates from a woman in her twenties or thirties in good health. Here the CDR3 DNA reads TGCGCCAGCAGCACCGGGACAGAGGATTATAGCAATCAGCCCCAGCATTTT. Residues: CASSTGTEDYSNQPQHF. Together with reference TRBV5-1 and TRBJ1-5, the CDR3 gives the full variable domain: KAGVTQTPRYLIKTRGQQVTLSCSPISGHRSVSWYQQTPGQGLQFLFEYFSETQRNKGNFPGRFSGRQFSNSRSEMNVSTLELGDSALYLCASSTGTEDYSNQPQHFGDGTRLSIL.